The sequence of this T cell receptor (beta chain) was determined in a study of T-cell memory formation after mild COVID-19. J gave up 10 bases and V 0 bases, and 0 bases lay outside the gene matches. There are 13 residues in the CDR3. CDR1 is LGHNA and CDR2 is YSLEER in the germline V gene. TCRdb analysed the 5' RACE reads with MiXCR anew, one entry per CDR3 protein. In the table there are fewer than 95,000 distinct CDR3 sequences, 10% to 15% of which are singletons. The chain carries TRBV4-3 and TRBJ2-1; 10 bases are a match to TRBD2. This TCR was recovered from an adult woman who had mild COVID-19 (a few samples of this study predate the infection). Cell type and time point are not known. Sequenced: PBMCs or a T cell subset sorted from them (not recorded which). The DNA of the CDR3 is TGCGCCAGCAGCCAAGATAGCGGGAGGGAGCAGTTCTTC. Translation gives CASSQDSGREQFF.